This TCR beta chain stems from a study of identical twins. MiXCR, applied by TCRdb to the 5' RACE reads, yields one record per CDR3 protein. The profile shows about 260,000 distinct CDR3 sequences, around 6.6% of them singletons. Only healthy Caucasians were enrolled as donors. Germline values: CDR1 SGHRS, CDR2 YFSETQ. The CDR3 spans 15 residues. The V gene end was trimmed by 2 bases and the J gene end by 5 bases; junction bases not matched to a gene: 5. In this sample, this clonotype turned up many times. Its antigen is not identified. General study findings and limits: The analysis was cross-sectional rather than longitudinal within donors. Whereas memory repertoires showed no such difference, abundant cord blood beta clonotypes carried fewer insertions.

These records were also assigned to another study, of yellow fever vaccine responses in identical twins.

The sample was memory (CD45RO+) T cells sorted from blood. The TCR sequence derives from a woman aged 18 to 35 in good health. The V call is TRBV5-1, the J call TRBJ2-1, with TRBD2 identical over 9 bases. CDR3 coding DNA: TGCGCCAGCAGCTTTTCTAGCGGGGCTAACAATGAGCAGTTCTTC. Its protein product is CASSFSSGANNEQFF.